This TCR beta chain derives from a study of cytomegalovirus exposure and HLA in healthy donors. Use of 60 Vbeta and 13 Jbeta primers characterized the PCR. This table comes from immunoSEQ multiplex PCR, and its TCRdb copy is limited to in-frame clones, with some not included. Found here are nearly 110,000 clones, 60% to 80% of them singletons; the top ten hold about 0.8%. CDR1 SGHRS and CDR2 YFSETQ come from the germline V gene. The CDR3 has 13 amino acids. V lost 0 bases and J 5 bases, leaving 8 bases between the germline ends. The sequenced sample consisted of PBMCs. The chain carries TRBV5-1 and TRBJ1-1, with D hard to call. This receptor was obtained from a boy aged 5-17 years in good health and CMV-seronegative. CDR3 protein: CASSLAPRTEAFF. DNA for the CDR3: TGCGCCAGCAGCTTGGCCCCCAGGACTGAAGCTTTCTTT.